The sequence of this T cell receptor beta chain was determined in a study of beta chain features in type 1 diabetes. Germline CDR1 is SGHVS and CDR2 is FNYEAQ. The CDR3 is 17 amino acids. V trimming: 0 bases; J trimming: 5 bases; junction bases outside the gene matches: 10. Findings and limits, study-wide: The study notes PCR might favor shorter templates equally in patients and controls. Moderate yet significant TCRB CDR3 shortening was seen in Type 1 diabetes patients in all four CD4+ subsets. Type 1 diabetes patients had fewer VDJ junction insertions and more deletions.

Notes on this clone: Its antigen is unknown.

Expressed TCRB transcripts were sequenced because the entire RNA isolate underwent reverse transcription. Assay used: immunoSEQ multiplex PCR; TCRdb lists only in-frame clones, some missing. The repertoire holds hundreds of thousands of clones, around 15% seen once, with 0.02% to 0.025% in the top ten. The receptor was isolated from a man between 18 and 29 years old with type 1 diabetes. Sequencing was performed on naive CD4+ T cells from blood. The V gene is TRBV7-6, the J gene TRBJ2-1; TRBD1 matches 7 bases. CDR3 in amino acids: CASSLALRGQPHNEQFF. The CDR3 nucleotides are TGTGCCAGCAGCTTAGCGCTTAGGGGACAGCCCCACAATGAGCAGTTCTTC. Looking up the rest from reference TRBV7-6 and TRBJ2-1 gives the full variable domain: GAGVSQSPRYKVTKRGQDVALRCDPISGHVSLYWYRQALGQGPEFLTYFNYEAQQDKSGLPNDRFSAERPEGSISTLTIQRTEQRDSAMYRCASSLALRGQPHNEQFFGPGTRLTVL.